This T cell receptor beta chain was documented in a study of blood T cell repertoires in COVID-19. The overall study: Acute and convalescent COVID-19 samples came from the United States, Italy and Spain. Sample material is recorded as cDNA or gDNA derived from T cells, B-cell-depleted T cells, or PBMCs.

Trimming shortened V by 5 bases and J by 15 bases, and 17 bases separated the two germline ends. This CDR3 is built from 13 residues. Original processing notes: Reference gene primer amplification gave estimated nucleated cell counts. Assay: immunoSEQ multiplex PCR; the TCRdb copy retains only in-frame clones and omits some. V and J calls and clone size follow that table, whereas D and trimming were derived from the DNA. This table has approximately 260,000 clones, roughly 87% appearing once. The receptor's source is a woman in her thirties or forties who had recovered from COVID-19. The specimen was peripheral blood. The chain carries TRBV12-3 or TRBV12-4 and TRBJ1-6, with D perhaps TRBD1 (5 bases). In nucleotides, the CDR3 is TGTGCCAGCAGTATAATGGGACTGCCGAACCTCCACTTT. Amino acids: CASSIMGLPNLHF.